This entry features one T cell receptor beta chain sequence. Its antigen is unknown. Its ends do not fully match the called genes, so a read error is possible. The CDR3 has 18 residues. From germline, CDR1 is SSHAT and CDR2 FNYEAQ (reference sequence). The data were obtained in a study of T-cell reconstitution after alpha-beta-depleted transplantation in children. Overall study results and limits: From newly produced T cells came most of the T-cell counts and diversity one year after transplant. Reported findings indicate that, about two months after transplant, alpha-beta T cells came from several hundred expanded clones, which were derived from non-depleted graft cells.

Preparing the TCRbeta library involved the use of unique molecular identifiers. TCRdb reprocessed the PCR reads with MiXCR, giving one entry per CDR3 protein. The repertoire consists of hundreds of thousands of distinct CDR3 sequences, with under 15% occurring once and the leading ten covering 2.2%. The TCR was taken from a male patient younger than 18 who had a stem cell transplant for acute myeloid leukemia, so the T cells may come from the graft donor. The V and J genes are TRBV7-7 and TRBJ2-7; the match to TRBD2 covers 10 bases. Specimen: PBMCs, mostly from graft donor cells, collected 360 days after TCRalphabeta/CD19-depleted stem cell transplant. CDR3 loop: CASSLATVASGGLYQQYF. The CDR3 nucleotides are TGTGCTAGCAGCTTAGCGACGGTCGCTAGCGGGGGCTTGTATCAGCAGTACTTC.